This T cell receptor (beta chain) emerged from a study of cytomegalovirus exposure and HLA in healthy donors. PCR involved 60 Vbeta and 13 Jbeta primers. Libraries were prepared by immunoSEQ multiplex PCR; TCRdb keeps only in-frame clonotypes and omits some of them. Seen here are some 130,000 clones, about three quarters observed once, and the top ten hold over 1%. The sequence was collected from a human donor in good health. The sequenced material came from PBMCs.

In DNA form, the CDR3 reads TGTGCCAGCAGCGTAGCGTTCACCGGGGAGCTGTTTTTT. Protein: CASSVAFTGELFF. V usage is TRBV9 and J usage is TRBJ2-2; no clear D gene. Germline CDR1 is SGDLS and CDR2 is YYNGEE. This CDR3 is 13 amino acids long. Trimming shortened V by 0 bases and J by 4 bases, and 4 bases separated the two germline ends.